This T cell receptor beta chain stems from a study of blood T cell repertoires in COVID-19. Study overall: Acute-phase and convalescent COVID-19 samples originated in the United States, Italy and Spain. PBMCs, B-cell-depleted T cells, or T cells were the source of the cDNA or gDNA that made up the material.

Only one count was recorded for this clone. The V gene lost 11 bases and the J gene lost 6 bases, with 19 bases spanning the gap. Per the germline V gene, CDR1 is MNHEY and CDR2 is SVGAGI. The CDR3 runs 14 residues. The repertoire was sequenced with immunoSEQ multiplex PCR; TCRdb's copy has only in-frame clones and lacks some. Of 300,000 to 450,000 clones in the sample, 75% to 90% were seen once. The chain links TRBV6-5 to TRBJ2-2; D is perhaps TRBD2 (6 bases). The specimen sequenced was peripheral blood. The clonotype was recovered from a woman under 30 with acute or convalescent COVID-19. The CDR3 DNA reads TGTGCCGGGGGACTTATACTAGGGGCCGGGGAGCTGTTTTTT. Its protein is CAGGLILGAGELFF.